This is a list of T cell receptor beta chains from one sample in a study of blood T cell repertoires in COVID-19. Method: immunoSEQ multiplex PCR; TCRdb's copy keeps in-frame clones and lacks some. Of 400,000 or so clones in the sample, 80% to 90% were seen once. Specimen: PBMCs or T cells enriched from blood (not recorded which). These receptors all stem from a man aged 25 to 40 who had recovered from COVID-19. The conserved cysteine and the conserved F or W are not part of the CDR3 here.

TRBV27	TRBJ2-1	ASKHAGTAEHNEQF
TRBV28	TRBJ2-3	ASTLGGHEDTQY
TRBV7-2	TRBJ2-1	ASSLVLAGEVEQF
TRBV10-3	TRBJ1-5	AISESMQDNQPQH
TRBV7-9	TRBJ1-5	ASSLGTGGGNQPQH
TRBV28	TRBJ2-7	ASSSEQGYEQY
TRBV19	TRBJ1-1	ASSKTGAGTEAF
TRBV10-2	TRBJ1-5	ASRPRTVNQPQH
TRBV10-3	TRBJ2-1	AIRGTPEGEQF
TRBV18	TRBJ1-2	ASSPDAGGYT
TRBV27	TRBJ1-4	ASSRRGGSEKLF
TRBV7-9	TRBJ2-2	ASSFNRDTGELF
TRBV4-1	TRBJ1-2	ASSQDLTAASYGYT
TRBV5-6	TRBJ2-2	ASSLVQSNTGELF
TRBV30	TRBJ1-6	AWSVRGSSYNSPLH
TRBV6-6	TRBJ2-3	ASSYSKFDTQY
TRBV3-1/TRBV3-2	TRBJ1-6	ASSPTRGRAPLH
TRBV12-3/TRBV12-4	TRBJ2-7	ASQSGRINEQY
TRBV18	TRBJ2-3	ASSPERSTDTQY
TRBV5-5	TRBJ1-1	ASSLGQAPTEAF
TRBV28	TRBJ2-1	ASRNSGGSYNEQF
TRBV19	TRBJ2-2	ASRNRGWAGELF
TRBV5-4	TRBJ1-5	ASSLDVGRNQPQH
TRBV19	TRBJ2-3	ASSHGSSGSSDTQY
TRBV5-6	TRBJ1-1	ASSFWTTHWGNTEAF
TRBV25-1	TRBJ2-2	ASSDAGGAMSTGELF
TRBV24-1	TRBJ2-7	ATSDPPGEEQY
TRBV18	TRBJ2-5	ASSPPLGRLQETQY
TRBV2	TRBJ2-4	ASGSLAGSGATAKNIQY
TRBV29-1	TRBJ1-4	SVAMGGTNEKLF
TRBV6-5	TRBJ2-2	ASSYSGGTGPRELF
TRBV7-6	TRBJ2-1	ASSLDGGPTQF
TRBV5-1	TRBJ1-1	ASSFEGGTEAF
TRBV5-1	TRBJ1-1	ASSYLTENTEAF
TRBV5-1	TRBJ2-7	ASSSGTTPLEQY
TRBV27	TRBJ2-7	ASSLFRQGANEQY
TRBV18	TRBJ2-5	ASSPNKGPVETQY
TRBV6-5	TRBJ2-7	ASSLAGGPDEQY
TRBV4-1	TRBJ2-5	ASSQVLGGRGLETQY
TRBV11-2	TRBJ1-1	ASSLDKGLRMNTEAF
TRBV27	TRBJ2-1	ASSSRLAGEGYEQF
TRBV7-9	TRBJ2-3	ASSLVPSPDTQY
TRBV7-8	TRBJ1-5	ASSLLRQPQH
TRBV2	TRBJ1-5	ASGRDRGFGQPQH
TRBV9	TRBJ2-7	ASSEETVSYEQY